This T cell receptor (beta chain) was recorded in a study of identical twins. Losses at the gene ends were 0 bases for V and 2 bases for J; bases not matched to a gene: 7. CDR1 LNHNV and CDR2 YYDKDF come from the germline V gene (reference sequence). This CDR3 region has 17 residues. TCRdb re-analysed the 5' RACE reads in MiXCR, keeping a single row per CDR3 protein. Found here are about 450,000 distinct CDR3 sequences, 15% to 20% of them singletons; the top ten hold 12%. The TCR comes from a man aged 45 to 65 in good health. The V gene is TRBV15, the J gene TRBJ2-3; 8 bases match TRBD2. The sample was naive T cells sorted from blood. CDR3 region: CATSREPGGGSTDTQYF. The CDR3 bases are TGTGCCACCAGCAGAGAGCCCGGCGGGGGGTCCACAGATACGCAGTATTTT. The full variable domain, in which reference TRBV15 and TRBJ2-3 provide the parts outside the CDR3, is DAMVIQNPRYQVTQFGKPVTLSCSQTLNHNVMYWYQQKSSQAPKLLFHYYDKDFNNEADTPDNFQSRRPNTSFCFLDIRSPGLGDTAMYLCATSREPGGGSTDTQYFGPGTRLTVL.